The rows below give T cell receptor beta chains drawn from one sample of a study of control samples from healthy donors and cancer patients. Assay used: immunoSEQ multiplex PCR; TCRdb lists only in-frame clones, some missing. The data show 150,000 or so clones, about 94% seen once. Material: blood. The receptors were sampled from a middle-aged man in good health. The CDR3 runs from the conserved cysteine through the conserved F or W. Fields, in order: V gene, J gene, clone size, D gene, CDR3 protein, CDR3 DNA. The D gene is left open where the match is weak. Not all rows give a size; the values are once, few, many and, for expanded clones, a class.

TRBV11-2,TRBJ1-4,.,TRBD1,CASSLGTGYNEKLFF,TGTGCCAGCAGCTTAGGGACAGGGTATAATGAAAAACTGTTTTTT
TRBV7-9,TRBJ1-5,once,.,CASSLEEEGGQPQHF,TGTGCCAGCAGCTTAGAAGAGGAGGGGGGTCAGCCCCAGCATTTT
TRBV11-2,TRBJ2-1,.,TRBD2,CASSQELAGNNEQFF,TGTGCCAGCAGCCAAGAACTAGCGGGAAACAATGAGCAGTTCTTC
TRBV6-2/TRBV6-3,TRBJ2-7,.,TRBD1,CASTYPPGQGNGEQYF,TGTGCCAGCACTTACCCCCCGGGACAGGGGAATGGCGAGCAGTACTTC
TRBV19,TRBJ1-5,.,.,CASSFSVASNQPQHF,TGTGCCAGTAGTTTCTCTGTGGCTAGCAATCAGCCCCAGCATTTT
TRBV28,TRBJ1-1,.,TRBD1,CASSFATGGDTEAFF,TGTGCCAGCAGTTTCGCTACAGGGGGGGACACTGAAGCTTTCTTT
TRBV29-1,TRBJ1-4,.,TRBD1,CSARPGGMEKLFF,TGCAGCGCCAGGCCAGGGGGAATGGAAAAACTGTTTTTT
TRBV6-5,TRBJ1-1,.,.,CASSHRAGMNTEAFF,TGTGCCAGCAGCCACCGGGCAGGCATGAACACTGAAGCTTTCTTT
TRBV28,TRBJ2-5,.,.,CASSFGGRETQYF,TGTGCCAGCAGTTTCGGGGGTCGAGAGACCCAGTACTTC
TRBV9,TRBJ1-2,.,.,CASSVGGGAGLYGYTF,TGTGCCAGCAGCGTAGGGGGTGGTGCAGGCTTATATGGCTACACCTTC
TRBV3-1/TRBV3-2,TRBJ2-2,.,.,CASSQVRNTGELFF,TGTGCCAGCAGCCAAGTAAGGAACACCGGGGAGCTGTTTTTT
TRBV18,TRBJ2-7,.,.,CASASGPDYEQYF,TGTGCCAGCGCCTCGGGGCCAGACTACGAGCAGTACTTC
TRBV10-1,TRBJ2-3,.,TRBD1,CASSPGTASSDTQYF,TGCGCCAGCAGTCCCGGGACAGCAAGCTCAGATACGCAGTATTTT
TRBV29-1,TRBJ1-2,.,TRBD1,CSARTGFGVDGYTF,TGCAGCGCCCGGACAGGGTTCGGTGTAGATGGCTACACCTTC
TRBV11-2,TRBJ1-6,once,.,CASSSQGLKSPLHF,TGTGCCAGCAGCTCTCAGGGGTTAAAGTCACCCCTCCACTTT